Listed here are 26 T cell receptor beta chains from one sample, sequenced in a study of blood T cell repertoires in COVID-19. Here immunoSEQ multiplex PCR was the method, and the copy in TCRdb shows in-frame clones only, minus some. Of under 150,000 clones in the sample, more than 70% were seen once. Sequenced: peripheral blood. The receptors stem from a human donor in a cohort sampled during active COVID-19.

V is TRBV27 and J is TRBJ1-5; 7 bases are shared with TRBD1. The CDR3 extends over 18 amino acids. Germline CDR1 MNHEY, CDR2 SMNVEV (reference sequence). V lost 4 bases to trimming and J lost 3 bases; unmatched junction nucleotides: 15. The CDR3 is CASSSSYPDRITNQPQHF. Written as DNA, the CDR3 is TGTGCCAGCAGTTCCTCCTACCCGGACAGGATTACCAATCAGCCCCAGCATTTT.

V is TRBV7-2 and J is TRBJ1-1, with a weak D call TRBD1 (5 bases). Trimming left V 5 bases short and J 0 bases short, with 13 bases between. The CDR3 is made up of 15 amino acids. CDR1 is SGHTA, CDR2 FQGNSA, per germline. CDR3 coding DNA: TGTGCCAGCAGCAAACGGGGGACCATGAACACTGAAGCTTTCTTT. This gives the protein CASSKRGTMNTEAFF.

The chain links TRBV12-3 or TRBV12-4 to TRBJ1-2; possible D gene TRBD1, 6 bases. V shed 8 bases and J shed 5 bases, with 15 bases lying between them. The length of the CDR3 is 13 residues. Here the CDR3 reads CASARLTGYGYTF. The DNA for the CDR3 is TGTGCCAGCGCGCGCTTAACAGGGTATGGCTACACCTTC.

This chain links TRBV19 with TRBJ2-7; D might be TRBD2 (7 bases). V shed 4 bases and J shed 4 bases, with 17 bases lying between them. Germline V gene data show CDR1 as LNHDA and CDR2 as SQIVND (reference sequence). The CDR3 is 15 amino acids. The CDR3 region is CASSSGGPAFYEQYF. The CDR3 coding sequence is TGTGCCAGTAGTAGCGGGGGCCCGGCGTTTTACGAGCAGTACTTC.

The rearrangement links TRBV2 to TRBJ2-2; TRBD1 might be the D (6 bases). Germline lookup yields CDR1 SNHLY and CDR2 FYNNEI. Trimming left V 4 bases short and J 5 bases short, with 17 bases between. The CDR3 sequence is 16 residues long. The CDR3 here is CASSVSWGPKTGELFF. The DNA for the CDR3 is TGTGCCAGCAGTGTCTCCTGGGGGCCAAAGACCGGGGAGCTGTTTTTT. Together with reference TRBV2 and TRBJ2-2, the CDR3 gives the full variable domain: EPEVTQTPSHQVTQMGQEVILRCVPISNHLYFYWYRQILGQKVEFLVSFYNNEISEKSEIFDDQFSVERPDGSNFTLKIRSTKLEDSAMYFCASSVSWGPKTGELFFGEGSRLTVL.

This rearrangement joins TRBV3-1 (or the pseudogene TRBV3-2) to TRBJ1-1; 7 bases align to TRBD1. The germline V gene encodes CDR1 LGHDT and CDR2 YNNKEL (reference sequence). This CDR3 is built from 15 residues. V lost 4 bases, J lost 1 base, and 6 bases stayed unmatched. The CDR3 loop reads CASSPQGTANTEAFF. The CDR3 nucleotides are TGTGCCAGCAGCCCCCAAGGGACAGCGAACACTGAAGCTTTCTTT.

This chain links TRBV21-1 with TRBJ1-1; the D segment call TRBD1 is taken from the table without a DNA check. TRBV21-1 is assigned pseudogene status. The CDR3 has 19 residues. The DNA for the CDR3 is TGTGCCAGCAGCAAAGATTTCGGGCACAGGGCACTCTTTATATCGGAAGCTTTCTTT. Translated, it gives CASSKDFGHRALFISEAFF.

In its sample, this clone was seen once. The V call is TRBV29-1, the J call TRBJ1-4; TRBD1 is a possible D gene (5 bases). This CDR3 has 15 residues. Germline V gene sequence: CDR1 SQVTM, CDR2 ANQGSEA. The V gene lost 5 bases and the J gene lost 3 bases, with 16 bases spanning the gap. CDR3 amino acids: CSVTPGNRPNEKLFF. As DNA, the CDR3 is TGCAGCGTTACACCTGGGAACAGGCCTAATGAAAAACTGTTTTTT.

The chain couples TRBV9 to TRBJ2-5; D call uncertain. The CDR3 totals 15 residues. In germline, CDR1 is SGDLS, CDR2 YYNGEE. V was clipped by 0 bases and J by 1 base, with 10 bases between them. CDR3 in amino acids: CASSVGPPGQETQYF. Here the CDR3 DNA reads TGTGCCAGCAGCGTAGGGCCCCCAGGCCAAGAGACCCAGTACTTC.

The chain has TRBV3-1 (or the pseudogene TRBV3-2) and TRBJ1-5; TRBD1 matches at 11 bases. CDR3 length: 14 residues. The J segment lost 7 bases and the V segment lost 8 bases, leaving 7 bases of the junction unmatched. The germline V gene has CDR1 LGHDT and CDR2 YNNKEL (reference sequence). In DNA, the CDR3 is TGTGCCAGCGGACAGGGGGCTAGAGGGCAGCCCCAGCATTTT. Translating it yields CASGQGARGQPQHF.

The DNA for the CDR3 is TGTGCCAGCAGCTTGTCCACAGGGTTACCTTGGGGGGCCAAAAACATTCAGTACTTC. Translated: CASSLSTGLPWGAKNIQYF. The chain couples TRBV5-6 to TRBJ2-4, with a weak D call TRBD1 (6 bases). The CDR3 is 19 residues long. Trimming stripped 1 base from V and 1 base from J, with 21 bases between. Germline V gives CDR1 SGHDT, CDR2 YYEEEE.

This clone was observed a few times. The chain recombines TRBV19 with TRBJ1-5; possible D gene TRBD1, 6 bases. Trimming pared 2 bases from V and 0 bases from J, leaving 14 bases between. Germline CDR1 and CDR2: LNHDA and SQIVND (reference sequence). The CDR3 loop spans 17 amino acids. This CDR3 reads CASSIRGTLYSNQPQHF. The DNA of the CDR3 is TGTGCCAGTAGTATAAGGGGGACACTTTATAGCAATCAGCCCCAGCATTTT.

The J gene is TRBJ2-4, the V gene TRBV7-9, with 7 bases fitting TRBD1. Unmatched junction bases numbered 10, after V lost 5 bases and J lost 0 bases. Per germline, CDR1 SEHNR and CDR2 FQNEAQ (reference sequence). The CDR3 consists of 17 residues. The CDR3 DNA is TGTGCCAGCAGCCCGCGGCCAGGGGGTCTAGCCAAAAACATTCAGTACTTC. Residues: CASSPRPGGLAKNIQYF. The complete variable domain, with remaining parts taken from reference TRBV7-9 and TRBJ2-4, reads DTGVSQNPRHKITKRGQNVTFRCDPISEHNRLYWYRQTLGQGPEFLTYFQNEAQLEKSRLLSDRFSAERPKGSFSTLEIQRTEQGDSAMYLCASSPRPGGLAKNIQYFGAGTRLSVL.

This rearrangement joins TRBV19 to TRBJ1-4, with D tentatively TRBD1 (6 bases). The V gene's germline CDR1 is LNHDA and CDR2 SQIVND (reference sequence). V dropped 6 bases and J dropped 0 bases, with 14 bases sitting between them. The length of the CDR3 is 16 residues. The CDR3 DNA reads TGTGCCAGTAGCCTCCGGGACACCTCAACTAATGAAAAACTGTTTTTT. It translates to CASSLRDTSTNEKLFF. Complete variable domain (other parts from reference TRBV19 and TRBJ1-4): DGGITQSPKYLFRKEGQNVTLSCEQNLNHDAMYWYRQDPGQGLRLIYYSQIVNDFQKGDIAEGYSVSREKKESFPLTVTSAQKNPTAFYLCASSLRDTSTNEKLFFGSGTQLSVL.

This chain joins TRBV13 and TRBJ2-1, with 8 positions matching TRBD1. Germline V gene lookup returns CDR1 PRHDT and CDR2 FYEKMQ (reference sequence). J was trimmed by 9 bases and V by 4 bases; bases with no gene match: 5. This CDR3 is built from 13 residues. CDR3 protein: CASSSGQGGEQFF. CDR3 DNA sequence: TGTGCCAGCAGCTCCGGACAGGGCGGTGAGCAGTTCTTC.

The chain joins TRBV11-2 to TRBJ2-3; D is unclear. The length of the CDR3 is 12 residues. Trimming stripped 1 base from V and 6 bases from J, with 5 bases between. Germline assignment: CDR1 SGHAT and CDR2 FQNNGV. CDR3 coding DNA: TGTGCCAGCAGCTTAGTCGGGGATACGCAGTATTTT. This sequence encodes CASSLVGDTQYF.

CDR3 loop: CASTLLSTDTQYF. In DNA form, the CDR3 reads TGTGCCAGCACCCTTTTGAGCACAGATACGCAGTATTTT. The gene calls are TRBV6-1 and TRBJ2-3; D ambiguous. The CDR3 contains 13 residues. From germline, CDR1 is MNHNS and CDR2 SASEGT. V dropped 7 bases and J dropped 0 bases, with 8 bases sitting between them.

This clone is a singleton in its sample. This sequence joins TRBV5-5 and TRBJ2-1; perhaps TRBD2 as D (6 bases). The V end was cut by 0 bases, the J end by 0 bases, with 7 bases between. From germline, CDR1 is SGHKS and CDR2 YYEKEE (reference sequence). The CDR3 loop spans 15 amino acids. Here the CDR3 DNA reads TGTGCCAGCAGCTTGGACGGGAGCTCCTACAATGAGCAGTTCTTC. Encoded protein: CASSLDGSSYNEQFF.

The chain is built from TRBV4-3 and TRBJ2-5; 7 nucleotides line up with TRBD2. Trimming removed 0 bases from V and 1 base from J; junction bases left unmatched: 5. The germline V gene has CDR1 LGHNA and CDR2 YSLEER. CDR3 length: 16 amino acids. CDR3 DNA sequence: TGCGCCAGCAGCCAAGATGCCGGACTAGGCCAAGAGACCCAGTACTTC. It specifies CASSQDAGLGQETQYF.

Worth noting for this clone: At one end the junction does not follow the germline gene, possibly because of a read error. The gene calls are TRBV9 and TRBJ2-2, with D possibly being TRBD2 (7 bases). CDR3 length equals 14 residues. CDR1 is SGDLS and CDR2 is YYNGEE in the germline V gene. The CDR3 reads CARSVGGGAGELFF. The CDR3 nucleotides read TGTGCCCGCAGCGTAGGGGGAGGGGCCGGGGAGCTGTTTTTT.

This clone was recorded only once. The genes are TRBV3-1 (or the pseudogene TRBV3-2) and TRBJ2-1; TRBD2 is a possible D gene (5 bases). Trimming stripped 4 bases from V and 4 bases from J, with 14 bases between. The CDR3 is 15 residues long. Germline V gives CDR1 LGHDT, CDR2 YNNKEL (reference sequence). CDR3 nucleotides: TGTGCCAGCAGCCGGACCGCCGGGGTTTACAATGAGCAGTTCTTC. Its protein product is CASSRTAGVYNEQFF.

The chain carries TRBV5-6 and TRBJ1-1, with a weak D call TRBD1 (6 bases). The CDR3 loop spans 13 amino acids. Germline loops: CDR1 SGHDT, CDR2 YYEEEE. V gave up 2 bases and J gave up 4 bases, with 9 bases separating them. The CDR3 DNA reads TGTGCCAGCAGCTTAGCAGGGGTCACTGAAGCTTTCTTT. Translated, it gives CASSLAGVTEAFF.

V gene TRBV6-4 combines with J gene TRBJ2-7; possible D gene TRBD2, 5 bases. Per the germline V gene, CDR1 is MRHNA and CDR2 is SNTAGT. Trimming took 7 bases from V and 2 from J, leaving 18 bases between them. This CDR3 contains 15 residues. The CDR3 DNA reads as TGTGCCAGCAATCCCGCGTCCCAGGAGGCCTACGAGCAGTACTTC. This gives the protein CASNPASQEAYEQYF.

As for this clone: This sequence may be a read error, since a much larger clone differs from it by one base. This sequence joins TRBV7-2 and TRBJ2-7; no firm D call. The ends were cut back, 5 bases at V and 0 bases at J, with 2 bases in the middle. This CDR3 has 11 residues. Germline CDR1 reads SGHTA; CDR2 reads FQGNSA. CDR3 amino acids: CASSLSYEQYF. Here the CDR3 DNA reads TGTGCCAGCAGCCTCTCCTACGAGCAGTACTTC. Variable domain in full (rest from reference TRBV7-2 and TRBJ2-7): GAGVSQSPSNKVTEKGKDVELRCDPISGHTALYWYRQSLGQGLEFLIYFQGNSAPDKSGLPSDRFSAERTGGSVSTLTIQRTQQEDSAVYLCASSLSYEQYFGPGTRLTVT.

The chain recombines TRBV15 with TRBJ1-3; D uncertain. V was clipped by 0 bases and J by 0 bases, with 21 bases between them. CDR1 is LNHNV and CDR2 is YYDKDF in the germline V gene (reference sequence). The CDR3 sequence is 20 residues long. CDR3 residues: CATSRESFTTFRSSGNTIYF. The DNA of the CDR3 is TGTGCCACCAGCAGAGAGTCATTTACAACCTTTCGCAGCTCTGGAAACACCATATATTTT.

This clone was seen only a few times. The chain carries TRBV6-1 and TRBJ1-5; perhaps TRBD1 as D (6 bases). Germline values: CDR1 MNHNS, CDR2 SASEGT. V was shortened by 1 base and J by 3 bases, with 10 bases between the two germline ends. The CDR3 is 15 residues long. The CDR3 is CASSEVGGINQPQHF. As DNA, the CDR3 is TGTGCCAGCAGTGAAGTAGGGGGTATCAATCAGCCCCAGCATTTT.